This is a list of T cell receptor beta chains from one sample in a study of CD8 T cells in ankylosing spondylitis. MiXCR was run by TCRdb on the 5' RACE reads, yielding one entry per CDR3 protein. Of about 130,000 distinct CDR3 sequences listed, approximately 6.8% are singletons. The sample consisted of blood, either unsorted or a sorted T cell fraction (not recorded which). The receptors derive from a male donor with ankylosing spondylitis or in good health (not recorded which). The CDR3 runs from the conserved cysteine through the conserved F or W. The order of the fields is CDR3 protein, CDR3 DNA, J gene, clone size, D gene, V gene. A D gene is named only where the DNA matches it firmly. Only part of the rows carry a size: once, few, many, or a class if the clone is expanded.

CSGRADQETQYF	TGCAGTGGGCGGGCAGATCAAGAGACCCAGTACTTC	TRBJ2-5	many	NA	TRBV20-1
CASSPEGQSNQPQHF	TGTGCCAGCAGCCCTGAAGGACAGAGCAATCAGCCCCAGCATTTT	TRBJ1-5	NA	NA	TRBV7-2
CASSQGLAGVGSYNEQFF	TGCGCCAGCAGCCAGGGACTAGCGGGAGTTGGTTCCTACAATGAGCAGTTCTTC	TRBJ2-1	many	TRBD2	TRBV4-1
CASSLASGTDTQYF	TGCGCCAGCAGCTTGGCCAGCGGCACAGATACGCAGTATTTT	TRBJ2-3	many	NA	TRBV5-1
CASSPTGAETEAFF	TGCGCCAGCAGCCCGACAGGGGCAGAAACTGAAGCTTTCTTT	TRBJ1-1	many	TRBD1	TRBV5-1
CASRPRGQNPYEQYF	TGCGCCAGCAGACCGCGGGGACAGAACCCCTACGAGCAGTACTTC	TRBJ2-7	NA	NA	TRBV5-1
CSASGQGHGYTF	TGCAGCGCTTCAGGACAGGGCCATGGCTACACCTTC	TRBJ1-2	many	TRBD1	TRBV29-1
CASSLVVGNEQYF	TGTGCCAGCAGTTTAGTCGTGGGTAACGAGCAGTACTTC	TRBJ2-7	many	NA	TRBV12-3/TRBV12-4
CASSLAESRSGANVLTF	TGTGCCAGCAGCTTAGCTGAGTCCCGCTCTGGGGCCAACGTCCTGACTTTC	TRBJ2-6	NA	NA	TRBV7-9
CSARRPGVIETQYF	TGCAGTGCTAGAAGGCCAGGGGTGATCGAGACCCAGTACTTC	TRBJ2-5	many	NA	TRBV20-1
CSARVGSNVLTF	TGCAGTGCTAGGGTTGGGTCCAACGTCCTGACTTTC	TRBJ2-6	many	NA	TRBV20-1
CASSLRWDGIGEQFF	TGTGCCAGCAGCTTAAGGTGGGATGGTATCGGTGAGCAGTTCTTC	TRBJ2-1	many	NA	TRBV7-3
CASSTWVAGARDTQYF	TGCGCCAGCAGCACCTGGGTAGCGGGAGCTAGAGATACGCAGTATTTT	TRBJ2-3	many	TRBD2	TRBV5-1
CSADDRVSNEQFF	TGCAGTGCTGATGACAGGGTGAGCAATGAGCAGTTCTTC	TRBJ2-1	many	TRBD1	TRBV20-1
CASSVGASGNTIYF	TGCGCCAGCAGTGTCGGGGCTTCAGGAAACACCATATATTTT	TRBJ1-3	many	NA	TRBV10-2
CASSPTGGWNEQFF	TGTGCCAGCAGTCCGACAGGGGGCTGGAATGAGCAGTTCTTC	TRBJ2-1	medium-sized	TRBD1	TRBV12-3/TRBV12-4
CASSRDRRETQYF	TGTGCCAGCAGCCGGGACAGGCGAGAGACCCAGTACTTC	TRBJ2-5	many	TRBD1	TRBV14
CASSGGWGQPQHF	TGTGCCAGCAGTGGGGGCTGGGGTCAGCCCCAGCATTTT	TRBJ1-5	many	NA	TRBV12-3/TRBV12-4
CASSQDVTSSLYNSPLHF	TGTGCCAGCAGCCAAGATGTTACATCCAGTCTTTATAATTCACCCCTCCACTTT	TRBJ1-6	many	NA	TRBV11-1
CSAKGLAGGGTGELFF	TGCAGTGCTAAAGGACTAGCGGGAGGGGGCACCGGGGAGCTGTTTTTT	TRBJ2-2	NA	TRBD2	TRBV20-1
CASREGGFGYTF	TGTGCCAGCAGAGAAGGGGGGTTCGGCTACACCTTC	TRBJ1-2	few	NA	TRBV6-2/TRBV6-3
CAWSVEDIQYF	TGTGCCTGGAGTGTTGAAGACATTCAGTACTTC	TRBJ2-4	many	NA	TRBV30
CASSPTTAGANVLTF	TGCGCCAGCTCACCGACGACGGCAGGGGCCAACGTCCTGACTTTC	TRBJ2-6	many	NA	TRBV5-1
CASSFGPGNSPLHF	TGCGCCAGCAGCTTTGGGCCGGGTAATTCACCCCTCCACTTT	TRBJ1-6	many	NA	TRBV5-1
CASSQARTGRGAKNIQYF	TGCGCCAGCAGCCAAGCCAGGACAGGGAGGGGGGCCAAAAACATTCAGTACTTC	TRBJ2-4	NA	NA	TRBV4-3
CASSFDGEAYNEQFF	TGTGCCAGCAGTTTCGACGGGGAGGCCTACAATGAGCAGTTCTTC	TRBJ2-1	many	NA	TRBV27
CASLGAVVPGELFF	TGTGCCAGCCTTGGGGCGGTTGTTCCCGGGGAGCTGTTTTTT	TRBJ2-2	many	NA	TRBV12-3/TRBV12-4
CSARSERPNYNEQFF	TGCAGTGCTAGATCCGAGCGGCCCAACTACAATGAGCAGTTCTTC	TRBJ2-1	many	NA	TRBV20-1
CASSEMGQSPTQYF	TGTGCCAGCAGTGAAATGGGACAGAGCCCCACGCAGTATTTT	TRBJ2-3	many	TRBD1	TRBV6-4
CASSEQGDTEAFF	TGCGCCAGCAGCGAACAGGGTGACACTGAAGCTTTCTTT	TRBJ1-1	many	NA	TRBV5-1
CSARVRTELSNYGYTF	TGCAGTGCTAGAGTACGCACGGAACTTTCTAACTATGGCTACACCTTC	TRBJ1-2	many	NA	TRBV20-1
CASSHVQGYTF	TGTGCCAGCAGCCATGTGCAAGGCTACACCTTC	TRBJ1-2	many	NA	TRBV3-1
CRDQGTDTQYF	TGCAGGGACCAGGGCACAGATACGCAGTATTTT	TRBJ2-3	many	NA	TRBV20-1
CASIGRTNTGELFF	TGTGCCAGCATTGGCCGAACGAACACCGGGGAGCTGTTTTTT	TRBJ2-2	many	NA	TRBV25-1
CASSPTSGGTDTQYF	TGCGCCAGCAGTCCGACTAGCGGGGGCACAGATACGCAGTATTTT	TRBJ2-3	many	TRBD2	TRBV5-1
CASSRPGLATYEQYF	TGTGCCAGCAGTCGACCGGGACTAGCAACCTACGAGCAGTACTTC	TRBJ2-7	many	TRBD2	TRBV25-1
CASRPADDQPQHF	TGCGCCAGCAGACCCGCGGACGATCAGCCCCAGCATTTT	TRBJ1-5	many	NA	TRBV5-1
CAWSEVKASGSDEQFF	TGTGCCTGGAGTGAAGTAAAGGCTAGCGGGAGCGATGAGCAGTTCTTC	TRBJ2-1	many	TRBD2	TRBV30
CASSHGQGGDTQYF	TGCGCCAGCAGCCACGGACAGGGTGGAGATACGCAGTATTTT	TRBJ2-3	many	TRBD1	TRBV5-1
CASSHLRGARNEQFF	TGCGCCAGCAGCCACCTTCGGGGGGCGCGGAATGAGCAGTTCTTC	TRBJ2-1	many	NA	TRBV4-1
CASSAGQAYNEQFF	TGCGCCAGCAGCGCTGGACAGGCCTACAATGAGCAGTTCTTC	TRBJ2-1	NA	TRBD1	TRBV5-1
CASSQTGSSNNQPQHF	TGCGCCAGCAGCCAAACAGGGTCGTCCAACAATCAGCCCCAGCATTTT	TRBJ1-5	many	NA	TRBV4-1
CSARGPTGLARNTGELFF	TGCAGTGCTAGAGGCCCAACCGGACTAGCCCGAAACACCGGGGAGCTGTTTTTT	TRBJ2-2	many	TRBD2	TRBV20-1
CAWSWGSPDTQYF	TGTGCCTGGAGTTGGGGGTCCCCAGATACGCAGTATTTT	TRBJ2-3	NA	NA	TRBV30
CASSLGSGAIYEQYF	TGTGCCAGCAGCTTGGGTAGCGGGGCCATCTACGAGCAGTACTTC	TRBJ2-7	few	TRBD2	TRBV5-5
CASRRGLANEQFF	TGTGCCAGCAGAAGAGGACTAGCCAATGAGCAGTTCTTC	TRBJ2-1	many	TRBD2	TRBV12-3/TRBV12-4
CASGAPEQFF	TGTGCCAGCGGGGCTCCTGAGCAGTTCTTC	TRBJ2-1	many	NA	TRBV12-3/TRBV12-4
CASSLLTYEQYF	TGTGCCAGCAGTTTGCTTACCTACGAGCAGTACTTC	TRBJ2-7	many	NA	TRBV27
CASKPVQGSYEQYF	TGTGCCAGCAAACCGGTACAGGGCTCCTACGAGCAGTACTTC	TRBJ2-7	many	NA	TRBV12-3/TRBV12-4
CSARDSGRAETQYF	TGCAGTGCTAGAGATAGCGGGAGGGCAGAGACCCAGTACTTC	TRBJ2-5	many	TRBD2	TRBV20-1
CASSLVGQGSMNTEAFF	TGCGCCAGCAGCTTGGTGGGACAGGGTTCTATGAACACTGAAGCTTTCTTT	TRBJ1-1	few	TRBD1	TRBV5-1
CASSLADGQGYTIYF	TGTGCCAGCAGCTTAGCGGATGGACAGGGCTACACCATATATTTT	TRBJ1-3	many	TRBD1	TRBV7-2
CSVGPTGAYGYTF	TGCAGCGTGGGCCCTACAGGGGCCTATGGCTACACCTTC	TRBJ1-2	many	TRBD1	TRBV29-1
CASSIPGQYNEQFF	TGCGCCAGCAGCATTCCGGGACAGTACAATGAGCAGTTCTTC	TRBJ2-1	many	TRBD1	TRBV5-1
CASSLPGGGRTDTQYF	TGTGCCAGCAGCTTACCAGGCGGGGGGAGGACAGATACGCAGTATTTT	TRBJ2-3	many	TRBD2	TRBV7-3
CASSADPPQPQHF	TGTGCCAGCAGCGCCGACCCTCCCCAGCCCCAGCATTTT	TRBJ1-5	many	NA	TRBV7-2